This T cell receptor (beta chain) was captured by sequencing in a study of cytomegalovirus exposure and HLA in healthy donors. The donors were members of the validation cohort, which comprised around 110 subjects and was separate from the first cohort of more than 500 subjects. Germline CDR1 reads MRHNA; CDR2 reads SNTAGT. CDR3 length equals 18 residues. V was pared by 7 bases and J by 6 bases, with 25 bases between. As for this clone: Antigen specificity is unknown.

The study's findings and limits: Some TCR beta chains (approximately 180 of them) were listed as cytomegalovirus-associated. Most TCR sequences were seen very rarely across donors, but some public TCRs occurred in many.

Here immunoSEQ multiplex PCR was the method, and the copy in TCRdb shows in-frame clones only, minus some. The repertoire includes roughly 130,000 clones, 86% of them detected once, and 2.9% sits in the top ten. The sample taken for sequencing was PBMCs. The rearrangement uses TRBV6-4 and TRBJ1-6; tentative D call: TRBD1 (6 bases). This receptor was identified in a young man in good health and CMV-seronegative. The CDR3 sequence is CASIRTEESPPGNSPLHF. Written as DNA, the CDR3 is TGTGCCAGCATCCGGACAGAAGAATCCCCACCAGGTAATTCACCCCTCCACTTT.